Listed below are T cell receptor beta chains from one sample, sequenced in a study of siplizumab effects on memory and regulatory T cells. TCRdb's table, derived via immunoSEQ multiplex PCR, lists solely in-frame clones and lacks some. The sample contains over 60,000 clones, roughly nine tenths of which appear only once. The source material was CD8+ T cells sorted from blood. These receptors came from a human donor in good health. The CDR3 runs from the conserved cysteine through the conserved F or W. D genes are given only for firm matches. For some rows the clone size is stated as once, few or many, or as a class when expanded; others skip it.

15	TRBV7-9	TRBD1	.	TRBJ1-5	TGTGCCAGCAGCCCGGGAGGGGGCGGGGGTCAGCCCCAGCATTTT	CASSPGGGGGQPQHF
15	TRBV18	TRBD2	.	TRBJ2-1	TGTGCCAGCTCACCAGAAAGCGGGGGGGCCGCTGAGCAGTTCTTC	CASSPESGGAAEQFF
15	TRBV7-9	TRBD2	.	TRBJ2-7	TGTGCCAGCAGCGATAGGACTAGCGGGTCCTACGAGCAGTACTTC	CASSDRTSGSYEQYF
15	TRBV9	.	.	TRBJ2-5	TGTGCCAGCAGCGTAGATAGGCCTGGGGAAGAGACCCAGTACTTC	CASSVDRPGEETQYF
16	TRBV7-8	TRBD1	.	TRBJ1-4	TGTGCCAGCAGCTTCCCGGGACAGGGCCGGGATGAAAAACTGTTTTTT	CASSFPGQGRDEKLFF
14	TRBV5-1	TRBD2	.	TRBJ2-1	TGCGCCAGCAGCCAGGGACTAGCCTACAATGAGCAGTTCTTC	CASSQGLAYNEQFF
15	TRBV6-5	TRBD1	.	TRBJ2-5	TGTGCCAGCAGGCCTACCGGGACAGGCTCGGGGACCCAGTACTTC	CASRPTGTGSGTQYF
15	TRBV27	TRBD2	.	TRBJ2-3	TGTGCCAGCAGTTTACTAGCGGGAGATGGAGATACGCAGTATTTT	CASSLLAGDGDTQYF
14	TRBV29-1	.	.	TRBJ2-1	TGCAGCGTTGAATACCTCGGAGTTTACAATGAGCAGTTCTTC	CSVEYLGVYNEQFF
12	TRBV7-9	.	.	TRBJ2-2	TGTGCCAGCAGTGATCAGGGCGGGGAGCTGTTTTTT	CASSDQGGELFF
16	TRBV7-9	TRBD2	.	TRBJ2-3	TGTGCCAGCAGCTCTACGGGGGGGGCAGGCACAGATACGCAGTATTTT	CASSSTGGAGTDTQYF
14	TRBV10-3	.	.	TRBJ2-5	TGTGCCATCAGGAGGGGGGGGGCCAAAGAGACCCAGTACTTC	CAIRRGGAKETQYF
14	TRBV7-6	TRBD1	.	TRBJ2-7	TGTGCCAGCAGCTTATTGACAGGGATTCGAGAGCAGTACTTC	CASSLLTGIREQYF
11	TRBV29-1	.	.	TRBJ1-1	TGCAGCGCCGAAGGCGGGACTGAAGCTTTCTTT	CSAEGGTEAFF
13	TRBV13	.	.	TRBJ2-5	TGTGCCAGCAGCTTTACCTCCCAAGAGACCCAGTACTTC	CASSFTSQETQYF
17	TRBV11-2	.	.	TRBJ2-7	TGTGCCAGCAGCTTTGGCCCCCCCGGGGGAATGTACTACGAGCAGTACTTC	CASSFGPPGGMYYEQYF
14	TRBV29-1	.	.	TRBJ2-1	TGCAGCGTTGAGGGGCCTCACACAAACAATGAGCAGTTCTTC	CSVEGPHTNNEQFF
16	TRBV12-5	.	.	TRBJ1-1	TGTGCTAGTGGTTTGGAATTTCCAGAGACCAACACTGAAGCTTTCTTT	CASGLEFPETNTEAFF
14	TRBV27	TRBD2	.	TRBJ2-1	TGTGCCAGCGGATTTGGCGGGAGTATTAATGAGCAGTTCTTC	CASGFGGSINEQFF
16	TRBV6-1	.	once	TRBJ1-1	TGTGCCAGCAGTGACAGGGATTCGGCGATGAACACTGAAGCTTTCTTT	CASSDRDSAMNTEAFF
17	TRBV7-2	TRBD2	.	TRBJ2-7	TGTGCCAGCAGCTTAGAGGGCGGGGGGGATATCTCCTACGAGCAGTACTTC	CASSLEGGGDISYEQYF
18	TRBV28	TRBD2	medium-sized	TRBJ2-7	TGTGCCAGCAGTTCCAACCCTGAGACTAGCGGGCTCTCCTACGAGCAGTACTTC	CASSSNPETSGLSYEQYF
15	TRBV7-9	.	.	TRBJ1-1	TGTGCCAGCAGCTGGTCTCCGGGGGTCAACACTGAAGCTTTCTTT	CASSWSPGVNTEAFF
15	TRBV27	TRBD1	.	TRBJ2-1	TGTGCCAGCAGTCTAACAGGGGGGAAATACAATGAGCAGTTCTTC	CASSLTGGKYNEQFF
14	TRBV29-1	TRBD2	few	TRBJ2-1	TGCAGCGCGAGAGCGGGGGGGCAAAGGGTTGAGCAGTTCTTC	CSARAGGQRVEQFF
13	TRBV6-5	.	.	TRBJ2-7	TGTGCCAGCAGTTGGTCTCGCGGGCGCGAGCAGTACTTC	CASSWSRGREQYF
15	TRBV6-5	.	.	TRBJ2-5	TGTGCCAGCACCCCGGGTGGAGGGCGGGAAGAGACCCAGTACTTC	CASTPGGGREETQYF
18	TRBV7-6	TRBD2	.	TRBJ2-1	TGTGCCAGCAGCTTATTAATTACCAGCGGGAGGGCCGACAATGAGCAGTTCTTC	CASSLLITSGRADNEQFF
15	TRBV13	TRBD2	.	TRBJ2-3	TGTGCCAGCAGCTCCGGACTAGCGGGTGCAGATACGCAGTATTTT	CASSSGLAGADTQYF
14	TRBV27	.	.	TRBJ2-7	TGTGCCAGCAGTTCGGGACTGAGTCCCTACGAGCAGTACTTC	CASSSGLSPYEQYF
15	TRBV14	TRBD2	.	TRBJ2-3	TGTGCCAGCAGCCAGTTAGCGGGAGGCACAGATACGCAGTATTTT	CASSQLAGGTDTQYF
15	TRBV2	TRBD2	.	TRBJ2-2	TGTGCCAGCTGTAGCGGGAATGCGAACACCGGGGAGCTGTTTTTT	CASCSGNANTGELFF
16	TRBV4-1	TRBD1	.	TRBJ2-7	TGCGCCAGCAGCCACCTGACCGGGACAGGAAATCCGAAGCAGTACTTC	CASSHLTGTGNPKQYF
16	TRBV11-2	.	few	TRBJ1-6	TGTGCCAGCAGCCCGACCGTACAGGGCGGGAATTCACCCCTCCACTTT	CASSPTVQGGNSPLHF
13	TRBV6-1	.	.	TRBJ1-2	TGTGCCAGCAGTGAAGCGCGAGGGCGCGGCTACACCTTC	CASSEARGRGYTF
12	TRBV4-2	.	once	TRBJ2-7	TGTGCCAGCAGCCAAGAGAGTGCCGAGCAGTACTTC	CASSQESAEQYF
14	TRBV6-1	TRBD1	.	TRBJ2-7	TGTGCCAGCAGTGCCGGGACAGGACCCTACCAGCAGTACTTC	CASSAGTGPYQQYF
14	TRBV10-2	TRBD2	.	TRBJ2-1	TGCGCCACCCTGGGACTAGCGGGAACGAATGAGCAGTTCTTC	CATLGLAGTNEQFF
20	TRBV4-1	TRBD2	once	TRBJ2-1	TGCGCCAGCAGCCAAGATCCGGGAACTAGCGGGGGGGCAATCTACAATGAGCAGTTCTTC	CASSQDPGTSGGAIYNEQFF
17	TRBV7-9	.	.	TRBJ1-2	TGTGCCAGCAGCGAACTAAGGGCGAGGACGAGGAACTATGGCTACACCTTC	CASSELRARTRNYGYTF
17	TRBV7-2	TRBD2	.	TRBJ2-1	TGTGCCAGCAGCCTCCGGGAGGCTAGCGGCCCTTACAATGAGCAGTTCTTC	CASSLREASGPYNEQFF
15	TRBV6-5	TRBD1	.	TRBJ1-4	TGTGCCAGCAGCCAGGGGGGATCAACTAATGAAAAACTGTTTTTT	CASSQGGSTNEKLFF
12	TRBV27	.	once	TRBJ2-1	TGTGCCAGCAGTATATTTGGGATTGAGCAGTTCTTC	CASSIFGIEQFF
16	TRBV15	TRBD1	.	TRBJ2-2	TGTGCCACCAGCGGGGTACAGGGGGCGAACACCGGGGAGCTGTTTTTT	CATSGVQGANTGELFF
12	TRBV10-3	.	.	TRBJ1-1	TGTGCCATCAGTGAACCAGGCACTGAAGCTTTCTTT	CAISEPGTEAFF
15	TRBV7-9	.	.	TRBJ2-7	TGTGCCAGCAGCTTAGTTGGAGGGTTGTCCTACGAGCAGTACTTC	CASSLVGGLSYEQYF
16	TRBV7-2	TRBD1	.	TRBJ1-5	TGTGCCAGCAGCCTAGACAGGGGGCTATGGAATCAGCCCCAGCATTTT	CASSLDRGLWNQPQHF
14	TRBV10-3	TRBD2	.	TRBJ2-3	TGTGCCATCAGTGGGGCGGGAGTCATAGATACGCAGTATTTT	CAISGAGVIDTQYF
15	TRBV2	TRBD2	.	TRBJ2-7	TGTGCCAGCACAGTGTTAGCGGGAGCCCCCTACGAGCAGTACTTC	CASTVLAGAPYEQYF
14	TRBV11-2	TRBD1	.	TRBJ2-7	TGTGCCAGCAGCACCGACAGGGGGCTGTACGAGCAGTACTTC	CASSTDRGLYEQYF
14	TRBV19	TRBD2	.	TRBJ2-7	TGTGCCAGTTGTCTAGCGGGAGATTCCTACGAGCAGTACTTC	CASCLAGDSYEQYF
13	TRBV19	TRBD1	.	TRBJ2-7	TGTGCCAGTACCGAACAGGGGCCCTACGAGCAGTACTTC	CASTEQGPYEQYF
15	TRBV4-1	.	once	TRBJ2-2	TGCGCCAGCAGCCAAGCTAGCGTGAACACCGGGGAGCTGTTTTTT	CASSQASVNTGELFF